What follows are 24 T cell receptor beta chains derived from one specimen sequenced in a study of human T cells and chemical hapten exposure (dated by TCRdb to about 2021). To prepare the library, RACE was applied. Sequencing took place on a NextSeq 500. TCRdb reran the public reads through fastp at Q25 and MiXCR, keeping productive beta chains. When rows share a CDR3 protein, they turn into one entry using the most common DNA and genes. Here the sample has roughly 100,000 distinct CDR3 sequences; approximately 10% occur a single time. Around 3.5% of the sample rests with the top ten. The sample's time point label, in plain terms: patch test 1, 2 weeks after DPC sensitization. The treatment or condition label of this sample denotes: therapeutic diphenylcyclopropenone sensitization with weekly scalp DPC. The source was whole blood, collected in connection with sensitization to the hapten diphenylcyclopropenone (DPC). The receptors shown here come from a woman aged 35 to 49 with alopecia areata. Some clones in this sample may be carry-over from other donors' samples.

The table lists this clonotype with many counts. The V call is TRBV15, the J call TRBJ2-3; D ambiguous. Deletions cut 0 bases from V and 1 base from J, with 8 bases between. The CDR3 spans 15 residues. Germline V gene lookup returns CDR1 LNHNV and CDR2 YYDKDF (reference sequence). CDR3 DNA sequence: TGTGCCACCAGCAGAGATCAGACCGGCACAGATACGCAGTATTTT. It is translated as CATSRDQTGTDTQYF.

The chain has TRBV7-2 and TRBJ2-5, with D tentatively TRBD1 (6 bases). Trimming took 5 bases from V and 1 from J, leaving 17 bases between them. The germline V gene encodes CDR1 SGHTA and CDR2 FQGNSA. This CDR3 has 16 amino acids. Here the CDR3 DNA reads TGTGCCAGCAGCCAAAATTCCCTAGGGGGCCAAGAGACCCAGTACTTC. Its translation is CASSQNSLGGQETQYF.

This clonotype has ten or more counts. The V call is TRBV7-9, the J call TRBJ1-2, with D perhaps TRBD1 (6 bases). Deletions cut 2 bases from V and 6 bases from J, with 16 bases between. The CDR3 loop spans 15 amino acids. CDR1 SEHNR and CDR2 FQNEAQ come from the germline V gene (reference sequence). CDR3 residues: CASSLRETGSDGYTF. CDR3 sequence (DNA): TGTGCCAGCAGCTTAAGGGAAACAGGGTCAGATGGCTACACCTTC.

At least ten counts were recorded for this clonotype. The V and J genes are TRBV10-2 and TRBJ1-5; D ambiguous. The germline CDR1 and CDR2 sequences are WSHSY and SAAADI. This CDR3 contains 12 residues. Trimming took off 4 bases at V and 7 bases at J, with 8 bases between the two ends. In DNA, the CDR3 is TGCGCCAGCAGTGCCCCCCCGCAGCCCCAGCATTTT. Its protein product is CASSAPPQPQHF.

This clonotype was recorded at least ten times. This chain joins TRBV18 and TRBJ2-5; possible D gene TRBD1, 5 bases. The V end was cut by 1 base, the J end by 1 base, with 10 bases between. The CDR3 totals 15 residues. CDR1 is KGHSH, CDR2 LQKENI, per germline. Written as DNA, the CDR3 is TGTGCCAGCTCACCACAGGACATTTTCCAAGAGACCCAGTACTTC. Translation: CASSPQDIFQETQYF.

This clonotype was recorded many times. The rearrangement joins TRBV12-3 or TRBV12-4 to TRBJ1-5, with D unresolved. This CDR3 is 15 amino acids long. Trimming pared 4 bases from V and 0 bases from J, leaving 10 bases between. In nucleotides, the CDR3 is TGTGCCAGCAGTTGGACGGGCGGTAGCAATCAGCCCCAGCATTTT. Translated: CASSWTGGSNQPQHF.

In DNA, the CDR3 is TGTGCCAGCAGCTTAAGTCCGGGTTATCAGTACTTC. Protein: CASSLSPGYQYF. The rearrangement joins TRBV7-2 to TRBJ2-4, with D uncertain. Germline V gene sequence: CDR1 SGHTA, CDR2 FQGNSA. The CDR3 totals 12 residues. Trimming pared 2 bases from V and 12 bases from J, leaving 11 bases between.

This clonotype has more than one count but fewer than ten. The chain links TRBV3-1 to TRBJ1-6; unclear D gene. This CDR3 region has 16 residues. V was clipped by 4 bases and J by 10 bases, with 20 bases between them. Germline V CDR1 and CDR2: LGHDT, YNNKEL (reference sequence). The CDR3 DNA follows: TGTGCCAGCAGCCGTCCTCCGGGATCGAGTCCATCACCCCTCCACTTT. It translates to CASSRPPGSSPSPLHF. The full variable domain, completed using reference TRBV3-1 and TRBJ1-6, is DTAVSQTPKYLVTQMGNDKSIKCEQNLGHDTMYWYKQDSKKFLKIMFSYNNKELIINETVPNRFSPKSPDKAHLNLHINSLELGDSAVYFCASSRPPGSSPSPLHFGNGTRLTVT.

Comments on this clonotype: Mismatch with germline at one junction end may stem from a read error. This rearrangement joins TRBV2 to TRBJ1-6; D perhaps matches TRBD1 (6 bases). The CDR3 extends over 14 amino acids. The germline V gene encodes CDR1 SNHLY and CDR2 FYNNEI. CDR3 sequence: CTSSELQGNSPLHF. The CDR3 nucleotides read TGTACCAGCAGTGAATTACAGGGAAATTCACCCCTCCACTTT.

This clonotype was picked up many times. This chain uses TRBV28 with TRBJ2-7; 8 bases line up with TRBD1. The CDR3 covers 17 residues. V was pared by 4 bases and J by 3 bases, with 14 bases of the junction left unmatched. The germline V gene encodes CDR1 MDHEN and CDR2 SYDVKM. This CDR3 reads CASSSSRTGIEVYEQYF. CDR3 in DNA: TGTGCCAGCAGTTCCTCGAGGACAGGGATAGAAGTCTACGAGCAGTACTTC.

This clonotype was counted between two and nine times. This chain links TRBV9 with TRBJ2-4, with TRBD2 as a possible D gene (6 bases). The CDR3 is 16 residues long. V was cut by 0 bases and J by 5 bases, with 15 bases left in between. Looked up from germline, CDR1 is SGDLS and CDR2 is YYNGEE. Written as DNA, the CDR3 is TGTGCCAGCAGCGTAGCCGTGGCGGGAAATGAAAACATTCAGTACTTC. Residues: CASSVAVAGNENIQYF.

The V gene is TRBV7-2, the J gene TRBJ1-1; no reliable D call. CDR3 length: 14 amino acids. Germline CDR1 reads SGHTA; CDR2 reads FQGNSA. V was cut by 5 bases and J by 1 base, with 11 bases left in between. The CDR3 coding sequence is TGTGCCAGCAGCCCGGGAGGGCCGAACACTGAAGCTTTCTTT. Translation gives CASSPGGPNTEAFF.

This clonotype was seen more than once but under ten times. The chain carries TRBV6-1 and TRBJ2-1; the match to TRBD2 covers 8 bases. Trimming at V came to 11 bases and at J to 7 bases, leaving 4 bases not matched to a gene. The CDR3 length is 11 residues. Per the germline V gene, CDR1 is MNHNS and CDR2 is SASEGT. Here the CDR3 reads CAHRGGNEQFF. CDR3 coding DNA: TGTGCCCACCGGGGGGGGAATGAGCAGTTCTTC.

Note on this clonotype: With a much larger clone just one base away, this may be a read error. The chain carries TRBV4-3 and TRBJ1-1; 9 bases map to TRBD1. The CDR3 is 15 residues long. CDR1 is LGHNA and CDR2 is YSLEER in the germline V gene. CDR3 in DNA: TGCGCCAGCAGCCAAGAAGGACAGGGGAACACTGAAGCTTTGTTT. This sequence encodes CASSQEGQGNTEALF.

This clonotype was recorded many times. The chain joins TRBV7-3 to TRBJ1-6; the D is unclear. Per the germline V gene, CDR1 is SGHTA and CDR2 is FQGTGA. The CDR3 is 14 amino acids. V shed 5 bases and J shed 8 bases, with 13 bases lying between them. In nucleotides, the CDR3 is TGTGCCAGCAGCGCTTCACCAGCGGATTCACCCCTCCACTTT. Translating it yields CASSASPADSPLHF. Looking up the rest from reference TRBV7-3 and TRBJ1-6 gives the full variable domain: GAGVSQTPSNKVTEKGKYVELRCDPISGHTALYWYRQSLGQGPEFLIYFQGTGAADDSGLPNDRFFAVRPEGSVSTLKIQRTERGDSAVYLCASSASPADSPLHFGNGTRLTVT.

This clonotype was counted many times. The CDR3 loop reads CASSYTGTAGELFF. CDR3 sequence (DNA): TGTGCCAGCAGCTACACTGGGACAGCCGGGGAGCTGTTTTTT. This chain links TRBV2 with TRBJ2-2, with 7 bases aligning to TRBD1. This CDR3 is 14 amino acids long. With V trimmed by 6 bases and J by 6 bases, 7 bases remained unmatched. Germline V gene data show CDR1 as SNHLY and CDR2 as FYNNEI.

This clonotype was picked up a small number of times. The gene calls are TRBV10-3 and TRBJ1-2; the D is unclear. Trimming shortened V by 9 bases and J by 8 bases, and 13 bases separated the two germline ends. This CDR3 comprises 11 residues. Germline loops: CDR1 ENHRY, CDR2 SYGVKD. The CDR3 DNA reads TGTGCCATTTCCTGGGAGTACGGCTACACCTTC. This translates into CAISWEYGYTF.

The rearrangement joins TRBV2 to TRBJ2-3; 11 bases fit TRBD1. The length of the CDR3 is 17 residues. Germline V gives CDR1 SNHLY, CDR2 FYNNEI. V was pared by 3 bases and J by 5 bases, with 10 bases of the junction left unmatched. CDR3: CASSDGQGAGYGDTQYF. CDR3 DNA: TGTGCCAGCAGTGACGGACAGGGGGCAGGGTATGGAGATACGCAGTATTTT.

This clonotype was recorded a few times. This chain joins TRBV7-9 and TRBJ2-6; D ambiguous. Trimming took 5 bases from V and 0 from J, leaving 8 bases between them. The length of the CDR3 is 15 residues. Germline V gene lookup returns CDR1 SEHNR and CDR2 FQNEAQ (reference sequence). In DNA form, the CDR3 reads TGTGCCAGCAGCGCCGCTGTCTCTGGGGCCAACGTCCTGACTTTC. Its protein product is CASSAAVSGANVLTF.

This clonotype was counted at least ten times. The V gene is TRBV27, the J gene TRBJ2-3; D remains unclear. Per the germline V gene, CDR1 is MNHEY and CDR2 is SMNVEV (reference sequence). CDR3 size: 15 residues. Trimming removed 5 bases from V and 8 bases from J, with 20 bases in between. CDR3 protein: CASSLISAVGFTQYF. The DNA of the CDR3 is TGTGCCAGCAGTCTCATATCCGCAGTGGGTTTTACGCAGTATTTT.

The table lists this clonotype with many counts. V is TRBV5-1 and J is TRBJ1-1; 7 bases agree with TRBD1. The CDR3 sequence is 15 residues long. Per germline, CDR1 SGHRS and CDR2 YFSETQ. J was trimmed by 4 bases and V by 1 base; bases with no gene match: 7. CDR3 residues: CASSLPDRDGTEAFF. The DNA for the CDR3 is TGCGCCAGCAGCTTGCCCGACAGGGACGGCACTGAAGCTTTCTTT.

This clonotype was counted at least ten times. The J gene is TRBJ2-7, the V gene TRBV3-1, with 15 positions matching TRBD2. The junction had 5 bases not matched to a gene; V was cut back by 2 bases and J by 3 bases. Germline CDR1 is LGHDT and CDR2 is YNNKEL (reference sequence). The CDR3 totals 17 residues. DNA for the CDR3: TGTGCCAGCAGCCAACCGGGACTAGCGGGAGGAGTCTACGAGCAGTACTTC. Translated, it gives CASSQPGLAGGVYEQYF.

This clonotype was seen at least ten times. The chain has TRBV11-2 and TRBJ1-1; tentatively, D is TRBD1 (6 bases). V was shortened by 0 bases and J by 12 bases, with 14 bases between the two germline ends. The germline CDR1 and CDR2 sequences are SGHAT and FQNNGV. The CDR3 contains 13 residues. In nucleotides, the CDR3 is TGTGCCAGCAGCTTAGACCCACGGACAGTTCCTTTCTTT. Translating it yields CASSLDPRTVPFF.

The CDR3 loop is CASSGTSVYEQYF. The CDR3 DNA is TGCGCCAGCAGCGGGACTAGCGTATACGAGCAGTACTTC. The gene calls are TRBV10-1 and TRBJ2-7; 10 nucleotides align to TRBD2. CDR1 is WNHNN and CDR2 is SYGVQD in the germline V gene (reference sequence). The CDR3 loop spans 13 amino acids. The V segment lost 6 bases and the J segment 4 bases; nucleotides outside the gene matches: 3.